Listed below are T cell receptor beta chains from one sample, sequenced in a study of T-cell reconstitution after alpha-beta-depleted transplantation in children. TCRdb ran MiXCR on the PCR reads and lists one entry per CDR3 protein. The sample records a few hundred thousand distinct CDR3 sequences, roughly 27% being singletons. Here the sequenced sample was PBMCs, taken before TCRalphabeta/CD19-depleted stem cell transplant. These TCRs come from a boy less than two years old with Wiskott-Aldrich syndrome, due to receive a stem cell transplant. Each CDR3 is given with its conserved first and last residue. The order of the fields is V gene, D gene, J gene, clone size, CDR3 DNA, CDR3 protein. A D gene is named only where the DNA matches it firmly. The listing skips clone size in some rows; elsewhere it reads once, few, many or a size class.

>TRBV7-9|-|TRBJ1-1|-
TGTGCCAGCAGCTTAGTAGGTCAAAAAGCTTTCTTT
CASSLVGQKAFF
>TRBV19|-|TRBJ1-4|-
TGTGCCAGTAGTAAGAGTCGACGGAAGCCTAATGAAAAACTGTTTTTT
CASSKSRRKPNEKLFF
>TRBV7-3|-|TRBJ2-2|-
TGTGCCAGCAGCTTCGATCCCCTGACAAACACCGGGGAGCTGTTTTTT
CASSFDPLTNTGELFF
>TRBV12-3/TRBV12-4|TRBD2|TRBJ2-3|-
TGTGCCAGCAGGCTAGCGGGAAAAAGCACAGATACGCAGTATTTT
CASRLAGKSTDTQYF
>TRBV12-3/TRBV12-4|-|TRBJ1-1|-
TGTGCCAGCAGACCTGGGGACATAATGAACACTGAAGCTTTCTTT
CASRPGDIMNTEAFF
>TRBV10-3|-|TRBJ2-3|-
TGTGCCGTCGCCCCTCCTAGCACAGATACGCAGTATTTT
CAVAPPSTDTQYF
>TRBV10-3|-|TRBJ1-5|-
TGTGCCATCAGTGACCCGAGGGGAGGGAACAATCAGCCCCAGCATTTT
CAISDPRGGNNQPQHF
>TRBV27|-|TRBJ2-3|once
TGTGCCAGCAGTAGGCTAGCGACTCAGGGCCCAGATACGCAGTATTTT
CASSRLATQGPDTQYF
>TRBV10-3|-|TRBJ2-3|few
TGTGCCATCAGTGAGAGGGGGGAAGATACGCAGTATTTT
CAISERGEDTQYF
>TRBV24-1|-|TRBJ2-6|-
TGTGCCACCAGCGACAGGAATTCTGGGGCCAACGTCCTGACTTTC
CATSDRNSGANVLTF
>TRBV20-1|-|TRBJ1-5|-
TGCAGTGCTAGACTCGCATTGGGAGGAGAACAGCCCCAGCATTTT
CSARLALGGEQPQHF
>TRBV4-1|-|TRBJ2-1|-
TGCGCCAGCAGCCGACCCGGGACCCCTTCCGAGTTCTTC
CASSRPGTPSEFF
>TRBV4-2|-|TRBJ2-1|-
TGTGCCAGCAGCCAAGCCTCGCGGAGCTCCTACAATGAGCAGTTCTTC
CASSQASRSSYNEQFF
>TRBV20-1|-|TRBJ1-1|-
TGCAGTGCTAGAGGTAGGGTCGTCACTGAAGCTTTCTTT
CSARGRVVTEAFF
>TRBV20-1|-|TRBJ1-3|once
TGCAGTGCTAGGGGAGACAGCTACTCTGGAAGCACCATATATTTT
CSARGDSYSGSTIYF
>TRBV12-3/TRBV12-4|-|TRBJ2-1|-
-
CASSSSWGSGNEQFF
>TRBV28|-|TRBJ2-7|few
TGTGCCAGCAGTTTAAGTTCTTGGTCAGGGAAGGCCTACGAGCAGTACTTC
CASSLSSWSGKAYEQYF
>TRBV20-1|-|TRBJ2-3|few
TGCAGTGCTAAGACGGGAGCAGATACGCAGTATTTT
CSAKTGADTQYF
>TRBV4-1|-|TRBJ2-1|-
TGCGCCAGCAGCCACCCCAGTAGCTCGGCCTACAATGAGCAGTTCTTC
CASSHPSSSAYNEQFF
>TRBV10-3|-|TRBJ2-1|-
TGTGCCATCAGTGAGTCTTCGGGGTTGTCTGAGCAGTTCTTC
CAISESSGLSEQFF
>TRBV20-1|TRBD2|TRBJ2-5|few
TGCAGTGGGGCGACTAGCGGGAGTCCGGCAGAGACCCAGTACTTC
CSGATSGSPAETQYF
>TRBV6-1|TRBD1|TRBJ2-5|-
TGTGCCAGCAGTGAACGAGGGGGCGGAGAGACCCAGTACTTC
CASSERGGGETQYF
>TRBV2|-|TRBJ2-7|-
TGTGCCAGCAGTGGTGGGAGAGGGTCCTACGAGCAGTACTTC
CASSGGRGSYEQYF
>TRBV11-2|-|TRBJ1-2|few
TGTGCCAGCAGCTTCGGGGGGAGGAACTATGGCTACACCTTC
CASSFGGRNYGYTF
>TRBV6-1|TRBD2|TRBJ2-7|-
TGTGCCAGCAGTGAGACTAGCGGGGGCTATTCCTACGAGCAGTACTTC
CASSETSGGYSYEQYF
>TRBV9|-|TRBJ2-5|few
TGTGCCAGCAGCGGGGGGGGACAGCAGTCCTCCAAGACCCAGTACTTC
CASSGGGQQSSKTQYF
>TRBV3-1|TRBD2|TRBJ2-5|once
TGTGCCTCCTGCCATGTCGGGGCACTAGCGGGATCGTCAGAGACCCAGTACTTC
CASCHVGALAGSSETQYF
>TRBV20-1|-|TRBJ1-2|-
TGCAGTGCTAGCCCCGAAACTCCCTATGGCTACACCTTC
CSASPETPYGYTF
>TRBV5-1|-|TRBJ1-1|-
TGCGCCAGCAGCCGGGGAGCGGCAGGACTCATGAACACTGAAGCTTTCTTT
CASSRGAAGLMNTEAFF
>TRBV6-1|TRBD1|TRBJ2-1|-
TGTGCCAGCAGTCCAACAGGGGGCAGCTCCTACAATGAGCAGTTCTTC
CASSPTGGSSYNEQFF
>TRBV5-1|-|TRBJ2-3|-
TGCGCCAGCAGCTTGGAGAGGGGCGCAGATACGCAGTATTTT
CASSLERGADTQYF